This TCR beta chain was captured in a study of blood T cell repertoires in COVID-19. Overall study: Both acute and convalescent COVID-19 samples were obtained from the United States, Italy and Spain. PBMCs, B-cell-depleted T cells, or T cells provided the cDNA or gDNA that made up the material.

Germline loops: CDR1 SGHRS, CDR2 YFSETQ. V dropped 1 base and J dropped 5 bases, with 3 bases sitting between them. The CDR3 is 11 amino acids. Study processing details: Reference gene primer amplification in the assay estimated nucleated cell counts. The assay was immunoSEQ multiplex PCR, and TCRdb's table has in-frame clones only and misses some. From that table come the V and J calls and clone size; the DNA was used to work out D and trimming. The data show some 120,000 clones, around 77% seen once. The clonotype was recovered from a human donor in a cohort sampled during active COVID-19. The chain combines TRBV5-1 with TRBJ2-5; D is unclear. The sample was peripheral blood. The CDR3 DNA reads TGCGCCAGCAGCTTGTCTGAGACCCAGTACTTC. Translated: CASSLSETQYF.